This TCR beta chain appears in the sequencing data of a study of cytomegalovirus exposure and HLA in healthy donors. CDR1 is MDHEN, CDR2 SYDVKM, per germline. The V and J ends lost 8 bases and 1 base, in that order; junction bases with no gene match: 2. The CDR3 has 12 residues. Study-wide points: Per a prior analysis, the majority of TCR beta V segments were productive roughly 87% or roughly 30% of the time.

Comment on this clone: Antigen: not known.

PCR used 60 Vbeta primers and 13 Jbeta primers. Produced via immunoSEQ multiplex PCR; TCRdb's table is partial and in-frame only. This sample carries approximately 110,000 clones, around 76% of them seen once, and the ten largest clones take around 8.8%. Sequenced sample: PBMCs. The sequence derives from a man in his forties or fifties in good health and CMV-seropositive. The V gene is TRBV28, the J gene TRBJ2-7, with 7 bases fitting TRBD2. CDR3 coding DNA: TGTGCCAGCGGGGAGGGGTCCTACGAGCAGTACTTC. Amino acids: CASGEGSYEQYF.